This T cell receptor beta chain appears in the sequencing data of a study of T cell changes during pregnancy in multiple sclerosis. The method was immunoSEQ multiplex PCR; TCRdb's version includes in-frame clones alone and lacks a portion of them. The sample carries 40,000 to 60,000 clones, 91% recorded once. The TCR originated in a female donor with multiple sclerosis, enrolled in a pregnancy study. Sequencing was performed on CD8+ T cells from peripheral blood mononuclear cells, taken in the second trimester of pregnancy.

The CDR3 DNA is TGTGCCAGCAGTCCCTTGCCGGGACAGTACAATGAGCAGTTCTTC. This codes for CASSPLPGQYNEQFF. V gene TRBV27 combines with J gene TRBJ2-1, with TRBD1 identical over 7 bases. CDR3 length: 15 residues. Germline V gene data show CDR1 as MNHEY and CDR2 as SMNVEV (reference sequence). Trimming cost V 5 bases and J 4 bases; bases outside gene matches: 8.